One sample yielded the 19 T cell receptor beta chains listed below, sequenced in a study of early T cells in non-severe SARS-CoV-2 infection. One entry per CDR3 protein results from TCRdb running MiXCR on the 5' RACE reads. The sample shows 25,000 to 35,000 distinct CDR3 sequences, approximately 4.7% of them seen only once. Sequenced input: whole blood. The receptors originated from an adult who was a healthcare worker with PCR-confirmed SARS-CoV-2 infection or an uninfected control (not recorded which).

This clonotype was detected ten times or more. The junction departs from the called germline gene at one end, perhaps through a read error. The chain joins TRBV7-2 to TRBJ1-3; D possibly corresponds to TRBD1 (5 bases). CDR3 length equals 15 residues. Germline CDR1 is SGHTA and CDR2 is FQGNSA. The chain's CDR3 is CASSLATDSGNTIYF. The CDR3 DNA reads as TGTGCCAGCAGCTTAGCGACAGACTCTGGAAACACTATATATTTT.

This rearrangement joins TRBV27 to TRBJ1-1; possible D gene TRBD1, 5 bases. The V gene's germline CDR1 is MNHEY and CDR2 SMNVEV (reference sequence). V lost 3 bases, J lost 1 base, and 6 bases lay in between. The CDR3 is 13 amino acids. In DNA form, the CDR3 reads TGTGCCAGCAGTTTCGGACAGAACACTGAAGCTTTCTTT. It translates to CASSFGQNTEAFF.

This clonotype has more than one count but fewer than ten. The J gene is TRBJ2-1, the V gene TRBV11-3; no clear D. Germline V lookup: CDR1 SGHNT, CDR2 YENEEA. Trimming cost V 1 base and J 9 bases, with 10 bases left between them. The CDR3 contains 13 residues. The CDR3 is CASSLGMESEQFF. DNA of the CDR3: TGTGCCAGCAGCTTAGGTATGGAAAGTGAGCAGTTCTTC.

This clonotype was seen many times. The V gene is TRBV19, the J gene TRBJ2-7; a weak D match, TRBD2 (6 bases). CDR3 length: 14 amino acids. Germline CDR1 LNHDA, CDR2 SQIVND (reference sequence). Trimming stripped 4 bases from V and 0 bases from J, with 10 bases between. The CDR3 sequence is CASSRGGNSYEQYF. In DNA, the CDR3 is TGTGCCAGTAGTAGGGGCGGGAACTCCTACGAGCAGTACTTC.

V gene TRBV2 combines with J gene TRBJ1-5, with a weak D call TRBD1 (5 bases). Germline CDR1 and CDR2: SNHLY and FYNNEI. CDR3 length: 15 residues. Trimming shortened V by 3 bases and J by 4 bases, and 13 bases separated the two germline ends. The CDR3 sequence: CASSEQTVSNQPQHF. The CDR3 DNA follows: TGTGCCAGCAGTGAGCAGACAGTCTCTAATCAGCCCCAGCATTTT.

This clonotype was seen repeatedly, ten times or more. The V call is TRBV5-6, the J call TRBJ1-1; possibly TRBD1 for D (6 bases). The V end was cut by 5 bases, the J end by 5 bases, with 13 bases between. Germline loops: CDR1 SGHDT, CDR2 YYEEEE. CDR3 length equals 13 residues. CDR3 nucleotide sequence: TGTGCCAGCAGTTTCGGACAGATGACTGAAGCTTTCTTT. It yields the protein CASSFGQMTEAFF.

This clonotype was observed at least ten times. The germline gene is not matched at one end of the junction; a read error may be the cause. V usage is TRBV20-1 and J usage is TRBJ2-1; tentative D call: TRBD2 (6 bases). The CDR3 contains 20 residues. Germline V gene sequence: CDR1 DFQATT, CDR2 SNEGSKA (reference sequence). The CDR3 sequence: CSAKSPVVGGSPISHNEQFF. The CDR3 DNA reads as TGCAGTGCTAAGTCCCCGGTGGTGGGAGGCTCCCCAATCTCCCACAATGAGCAGTTCTTC.

This clonotype was observed at least ten times. The rearrangement joins TRBV6-4 to TRBJ2-2; D may be TRBD2 (6 bases). CDR1 and CDR2 from the germline V gene are MRHNA and SNTAGT. The V gene lost 2 bases and the J gene lost 2 bases, with 6 bases spanning the gap. The CDR3 consists of 14 residues. CDR3 nucleotides: TGTGCCAGCAGTGACGGGACTAACACCGGGGAGCTGTTTTTT. Translating gives CASSDGTNTGELFF.

The chain combines TRBV12-3 or TRBV12-4 with TRBJ2-2; D remains ambiguous. Trimming cost V 2 bases and J 4 bases, with 2 bases left between them. This CDR3 has 12 residues. In nucleotides, the CDR3 is TGTGCCAGCAGTTTATTCACCGGGGAGCTGTTTTTT. Residues: CASSLFTGELFF.

This clonotype was detected many times. The V call is TRBV18, the J call TRBJ2-3; D uncertain. The CDR3 has 13 residues. Germline V gene sequence: CDR1 KGHSH, CDR2 LQKENI. The V gene lost 8 bases and the J gene lost 1 base, with 10 bases spanning the gap. The CDR3 sequence: CASSPRGTDTQYF. The CDR3 nucleotides read TGTGCCAGCAGCCCCCGGGGCACAGATACGCAGTATTTT. The full variable domain, in which reference TRBV18 and TRBJ2-3 provide the parts outside the CDR3, is NAGVMQNPRHLVRRRGQEARLRCSPMKGHSHVYWYRQLPEEGLKFMVYLQKENIIDESGMPKERFSAEFPKEGPSILRIQQVVRGDSAAYFCASSPRGTDTQYFGPGTRLTVL.

This clonotype qualifies as medium-sized. The J gene is TRBJ1-3, the V gene TRBV30; D is possibly TRBD1 (5 bases). The V end lost 4 bases, the J end lost 0 bases, and 13 bases lay between the germline ends. Germline assignment: CDR1 GTSNPN and CDR2 SVGIG (reference sequence). CDR3 length equals 15 residues. CDR3 protein: CAWNPGTYSGNTIYF. In DNA form, the CDR3 reads TGTGCCTGGAATCCGGGGACTTACTCTGGAAACACCATATATTTT. The whole variable domain, filled in from reference TRBV30 and TRBJ1-3, reads SQTIHQWPATLVQPVGSPLSLECTVEGTSNPNLYWYRQAAGRGLQLLFYSVGIGQISSEVPQNLSASRPQDRQFILSSKKLLLSDSGFYLCAWNPGTYSGNTIYFGEGSWLTVV.

This clonotype was detected ten times or more. This sequence joins TRBV27 and TRBJ2-1, with D tentatively TRBD1 or TRBD2 (5 bases each). The V end was cut by 9 bases, the J end by 0 bases, with 15 bases between. Per germline, CDR1 MNHEY and CDR2 SMNVEV (reference sequence). CDR3 length: 15 residues. CDR3: CARGRGSSSYNEQFF. The CDR3 DNA sequence: TGTGCCAGGGGGCGAGGGTCGAGCTCCTACAATGAGCAGTTCTTC.

The rearrangement uses TRBV3-1 and TRBJ2-7, with D maybe TRBD2 (6 bases). The CDR3 contains 13 residues. V lost 3 bases, J lost 6 bases, and 12 bases lay in between. CDR1 is LGHDT and CDR2 is YNNKEL in the germline V gene (reference sequence). The CDR3: CASSQGLGSEQYF. DNA of the CDR3: TGTGCCAGCAGCCAGGGACTGGGATCCGAGCAGTACTTC.

This clonotype has at least ten counts. The genes are TRBV30 and TRBJ1-6; D gene ambiguous. Germline CDR1 GTSNPN, CDR2 SVGIG (reference sequence). The CDR3 covers 12 residues. Trimming left V 3 bases short and J 5 bases short, with 5 bases between. CDR3 DNA: TGTGCCTGGAGGGGAAATAATTCACCCCTCCACTTT. It is translated as CAWRGNNSPLHF.

This clonotype was seen at least ten times. V and J are TRBV30 and TRBJ2-1; 9 positions match TRBD2. This CDR3 has 15 amino acids. Germline V lookup: CDR1 GTSNPN, CDR2 SVGIG (reference sequence). The ends lost 1 base at V and 7 bases at J; junction bases unmatched: 8. Here the CDR3 reads CAWSAGTSQWNEQFF. CDR3 in DNA: TGTGCCTGGAGTGCCGGGACTAGCCAGTGGAATGAGCAGTTCTTC.

This clonotype has ten or more counts. The chain couples TRBV6-1 to TRBJ1-1; TRBD1 might be the D (6 bases). V lost 5 bases and J 8 bases, leaving 12 bases between the germline ends. The germline V gene encodes CDR1 MNHNS and CDR2 SASEGT. The CDR3 loop spans 12 amino acids. This chain's CDR3 is CASSSRQAEAFF. Here the CDR3 DNA reads TGTGCCAGCAGTTCAAGACAGGCGGAAGCTTTCTTT.

The chain carries TRBV20-1 and TRBJ2-3; possible D gene TRBD1, 6 bases. Germline V lookup: CDR1 DFQATT, CDR2 SNEGSKA (reference sequence). The CDR3 is 13 residues long. V was clipped by 7 bases and J by 2 bases, with 13 bases between them. CDR3 amino acids: CSVPRDNTDTQYF. The CDR3 bases are TGCAGTGTCCCCCGGGACAACACAGATACGCAGTATTTT.

Only a few counts were recorded for this clonotype. This chain links TRBV20-1 with TRBJ2-7, with 7 bases matching TRBD2. Germline CDR1 and CDR2: DFQATT and SNEGSKA (reference sequence). This CDR3 comprises 13 residues. Here the CDR3 reads CRALSGNNYEQYF. The CDR3 coding sequence is TGCAGGGCCCTAAGCGGGAACAATTACGAGCAGTACTTC.

This clonotype was counted ten times or more. At one boundary the junction diverges from the germline segment, which might be a read error. J is TRBJ1-2 and V is TRBV11-3; TRBD1 agrees at 7 bases. Germline V gene data show CDR1 as SGHNT and CDR2 as YENEEA. The length of the CDR3 is 14 residues. CDR3 residues: CARTGQAWNSGYTF. Here the CDR3 DNA reads TGTGCCAGGACAGGACAGGCTTGGAACTCTGGCTACACCTTC.